This passage covers 29 T cell receptor beta chains from one sample sequenced in a study of yellow fever vaccine responses in identical twins. TCRdb itself ran the RT-PCR reads through MiXCR, one entry per CDR3 protein. The sample carries approximately 20,000 distinct CDR3 sequences, around 65% recorded once. Sample: T cells from blood (PBMCs), unsorted or a sorted subset (not recorded which), taken before or after yellow fever vaccination (not recorded which). These receptors all stem from a woman aged 18-29 years who received the yellow fever vaccine.

This rearrangement joins TRBV18 to TRBJ1-5, with 9 bases identical to TRBD1. The germline CDR1 and CDR2 sequences are KGHSH and LQKENI. The trim removed 2 bases at V and 7 bases at J, leaving 12 bases unmatched. The CDR3 is made up of 17 amino acids. CDR3 protein: CASSPTGGTGSRQPQHF. CDR3 sequence (DNA): TGTGCCAGCTCACCAACCGGCGGGACAGGGTCGCGCCAGCCCCAGCATTTT. The complete variable domain, with remaining parts taken from reference TRBV18 and TRBJ1-5, reads NAGVMQNPRHLVRRRGQEARLRCSPMKGHSHVYWYRQLPEEGLKFMVYLQKENIIDESGMPKERFSAEFPKEGPSILRIQQVVRGDSAAYFCASSPTGGTGSRQPQHFGDGTRLSIL.

The chain recombines TRBV18 with TRBJ2-5; TRBD2 matches at 7 bases. V was clipped by 6 bases and J by 1 base; unmatched bases: 11. The CDR3 extends over 16 amino acids. CDR1 and CDR2 from the germline V gene are KGHSH and LQKENI. The CDR3 DNA follows: TGTGCCAGCTCCCGCGGGGCTAGCGGAGTCCAAGAGACCCAGTACTTC. Translating it yields CASSRGASGVQETQYF.

The gene calls are TRBV11-3 and TRBJ2-7; TRBD2 matches 14 bases. CDR3 length: 17 amino acids. V shed 6 bases and J 0 bases; nucleotides not matched to a gene: 7. In germline, CDR1 is SGHNT, CDR2 YENEEA. This CDR3 is CASRGTSGRGGSYEQYF. DNA for the CDR3: TGTGCCAGCAGAGGGACTAGCGGGAGAGGGGGCTCCTACGAGCAGTACTTC.

This chain uses TRBV11-2 with TRBJ2-3; 8 positions match TRBD2. There are 16 residues in the CDR3. Trimming removed 1 base from V and 4 bases from J; junction bases left unmatched: 7. In germline, CDR1 is SGHAT, CDR2 FQNNGV. For the CDR3, the DNA is TGTGCCAGCAGCTTAGGGGGTACTAGCGGCGCAGATACGCAGTATTTT. Its protein is CASSLGGTSGADTQYF.

This chain uses TRBV11-1 with TRBJ2-3; D possibly corresponds to TRBD1 (5 bases). Germline lookup yields CDR1 SGHAT and CDR2 FQDESV (reference sequence). The CDR3 contains 13 residues. Trimming removed 3 bases from V and 1 base from J, with 5 bases in between. The CDR3 reads CASSFRGTDTQYF. CDR3 nucleotide sequence: TGTGCCAGCAGCTTCAGGGGCACAGATACGCAGTATTTT. The full variable domain, completed using reference TRBV11-1 and TRBJ2-3, is EAEVAQSPRYKITEKSQAVAFWCDPISGHATLYWYRQILGQGPELLVQFQDESVVDDSQLPKDRFSAERLKGVDSTLKIQPAELGDSAMYLCASSFRGTDTQYFGPGTRLTVL.

This clonotype was picked up a small number of times. This chain joins TRBV6-5 and TRBJ2-7; D unclear. CDR1 is MNHEY and CDR2 is SVGAGI in the germline V gene. Trimming stripped 2 bases from V and 4 bases from J, with 9 bases between. The CDR3 runs to 13 residues. CDR3 nucleotide sequence: TGTGCCAGCAGTTACACCCACTTATACGAGCAGTACTTC. Translation: CASSYTHLYEQYF.

The rearrangement joins TRBV18 to TRBJ2-7; 7 bases line up with TRBD2. The ends lost 0 bases at V and 3 bases at J; junction bases unmatched: 8. In germline, CDR1 is KGHSH, CDR2 LQKENI. This CDR3 has 16 amino acids. The DNA for the CDR3 is TGTGCCAGCTCACCACCGGGGCGCGGGGGAGTCTACGAGCAGTACGTC. As protein: CASSPPGRGGVYEQYV.

The rearrangement links TRBV7-3 to TRBJ2-7; weak D call: TRBD1 (6 bases). V shed 3 bases and J shed 3 bases, with 27 bases lying between them. Germline CDR1 SGHTA, CDR2 FQGTGA. There are 19 residues in the CDR3. In nucleotides, the CDR3 is TGTGCCAGCAGCTTGACGGATAACAGGGATTTGTATTTGGGCTACGAGCAGTACGTC. Its translation: CASSLTDNRDLYLGYEQYV.

The CDR3 spells CASSLLAGETQYF. The CDR3 DNA follows: TGTGCCAGTAGTCTACTAGCGGGGGAGACCCAGTACTTC. The J gene is TRBJ2-5, the V gene TRBV19; 10 bases fit TRBD2. Trimming removed 5 bases from V and 5 bases from J; junction bases left unmatched: 2. Per the germline V gene, CDR1 is LNHDA and CDR2 is SQIVND (reference sequence). This CDR3 is 13 amino acids long.

This sequence joins TRBV11-3 and TRBJ2-1, with no clear D. The CDR3 loop spans 12 amino acids. Trimming cost V 5 bases and J 5 bases, with 7 bases left between them. CDR1 and CDR2 (germline): SGHNT, YENEEA. The CDR3 sequence is CASSTDNNEQFF. DNA of the CDR3: TGTGCCAGCAGCACCGACAACAATGAGCAGTTCTTC.

This clonotype was seen only a few times. The rearrangement links TRBV5-5 to TRBJ1-2; D possibly corresponds to TRBD1 (5 bases). This CDR3 spans 13 amino acids. Trimming removed 2 bases from V and 5 bases from J, with 10 bases in between. The germline V gene has CDR1 SGHKS and CDR2 YYEKEE (reference sequence). DNA of the CDR3: TGTGCCAGCAGCTTCAGGGTTGGATATGGCTACACCTTC. It encodes CASSFRVGYGYTF.

This clonotype has a single count. The chain uses TRBV18 and TRBJ1-1, with 9 bases identical to TRBD1. The CDR3 runs 16 residues. V gave up 3 bases and J gave up 4 bases; unmatched junction bases: 9. CDR1 and CDR2 (germline): KGHSH, LQKENI. The CDR3: CASSPPLLGQGTEAFF. The CDR3 DNA is TGTGCCAGCTCACCCCCACTCCTGGGACAGGGCACTGAAGCTTTCTTT.

The chain links TRBV11-2 to TRBJ2-4; possible D gene TRBD1, 6 bases. Looked up from germline, CDR1 is SGHAT and CDR2 is FQNNGV. The CDR3 runs 15 residues. Trimming removed 3 bases at V and 6 bases at J, with 15 bases between. Here the CDR3 DNA reads TGTGCCAGCAGCTTGCCACAGGGTCGGGGAAACATTCAGTACTTC. It is translated as CASSLPQGRGNIQYF.

This clonotype was detected once. This rearrangement joins TRBV11-1 to TRBJ2-1; 7 bases agree with TRBD2. The CDR3 totals 14 residues. The V gene end was trimmed by 7 bases and the J gene end by 7 bases; junction bases not matched to a gene: 10. Germline V CDR1 and CDR2: SGHAT, FQDESV (reference sequence). The CDR3 DNA reads as TGTGCCAGCACGAAAACTAGCGCTATAAATGAGCAGTTCTTC. It codes for CASTKTSAINEQFF. Filled out from reference TRBV11-1 and TRBJ2-1, the complete variable domain reads EAEVAQSPRYKITEKSQAVAFWCDPISGHATLYWYRQILGQGPELLVQFQDESVVDDSQLPKDRFSAERLKGVDSTLKIQPAELGDSAMYLCASTKTSAINEQFFGPGTRLTVL.

The V and J genes are TRBV11-2 and TRBJ2-1; 8 bases map to TRBD2. Germline CDR1 reads SGHAT; CDR2 reads FQNNGV. The CDR3 covers 17 residues. Trimming took 5 bases from V and 9 from J; bases not matched to a gene: 18. CDR3 coding DNA: TGTGCCAGCAGCGAAAGGACTAGCTCACGCTTTGGCGGTGAGCAGTTCTTC. Translating it yields CASSERTSSRFGGEQFF. Full variable domain (remainder filled in from reference TRBV11-2 and TRBJ2-1): EAGVAQSPRYKIIEKRQSVAFWCNPISGHATLYWYQQILGQGPKLLIQFQNNGVVDDSQLPKDRFSAERLKGVDSTLKIQPAKLEDSAVYLCASSERTSSRFGGEQFFGPGTRLTVL.

The chain is built from TRBV15 and TRBJ1-5; a weak D match, TRBD1 (6 bases). The length of the CDR3 is 18 residues. Looked up from germline, CDR1 is LNHNV and CDR2 is YYDKDF (reference sequence). Trimming removed 0 bases from V and 3 bases from J, with 18 bases in between. CDR3 in DNA: TGTGCCACCAGCAGAGATCAGGCGTCCGGACAGCACAATCAGCCCCAGCATTTT. Residues: CATSRDQASGQHNQPQHF.

This chain joins TRBV23-1 and TRBJ2-7, with a possible D match to TRBD2 (7 bases). TRBV23-1 is known as an ORF, though its function is uncertain. Between the trimmed V and J ends, which lost 0 bases and 4 bases, there was a span of 16 bases. CDR3 size: 16 residues. The CDR3 bases are TGCGCCAGCAGTCAATCCGCGGGGGCCGATGTGTACGAGCAGTACGTC. As protein: CASSQSAGADVYEQYV.

V usage is TRBV20-1 and J usage is TRBJ1-5; D is uncertain. CDR1 is DFQATT and CDR2 is SNEGSKA in the germline V gene (reference sequence). The CDR3 consists of 14 residues. V lost 3 bases, J lost 1 base, and 10 bases lay in between. In DNA, the CDR3 is TGCAGTGCTAGTGAAAGTTGGAGCAATCAGCCCCAGCATTTT. This gives the protein CSASESWSNQPQHF.

The chain is built from TRBV11-1 and TRBJ2-7, with D hard to call. V lost 1 base, J lost 5 bases, and 6 bases lay in between. This CDR3 spans 12 amino acids. The germline CDR1 and CDR2 sequences are SGHAT and FQDESV (reference sequence). CDR3 DNA sequence: TGTGCCAGCAGCTTAGGATCCCACGAGCAGTACGTC. Translated: CASSLGSHEQYV.

The chain has TRBV29-1 and TRBJ2-7, with 7 bases lining up with TRBD1. This CDR3 is 13 amino acids long. The germline gives CDR1 SQVTM, CDR2 ANQGSEA. The junction had 8 bases not matched to a gene; V was cut back by 6 bases and J by 3 bases. The DNA for the CDR3 is TGCAGCGTCTCCGACAGGGCCCACTACGAGCAGTACTTC. Its protein product is CSVSDRAHYEQYF.

This clonotype was counted only a few times. The chain has TRBV18 and TRBJ2-1; no firm D call. The germline V gene has CDR1 KGHSH and CDR2 LQKENI. V was clipped by 2 bases and J by 6 bases, with 14 bases between them. This CDR3 is built from 15 residues. CDR3: CASSPGWDRSNEQFF. The CDR3, as DNA: TGTGCCAGCTCACCAGGGTGGGATAGGAGCAATGAGCAGTTCTTC. The variable domain in full, with the rest retrieved from reference TRBV18 and TRBJ2-1, is NAGVMQNPRHLVRRRGQEARLRCSPMKGHSHVYWYRQLPEEGLKFMVYLQKENIIDESGMPKERFSAEFPKEGPSILRIQQVVRGDSAAYFCASSPGWDRSNEQFFGPGTRLTVL.

V usage is TRBV20-1 and J usage is TRBJ1-5; D is ambiguous. The V end was cut by 6 bases, the J end by 0 bases, with 12 bases between. This CDR3 is built from 14 residues. Germline V lookup: CDR1 DFQATT, CDR2 SNEGSKA (reference sequence). The CDR3 DNA sequence: TGCAGTGCCCTCGATGGGGATAGCAATCAGCCCCAGCATTTT. This encodes CSALDGDSNQPQHF.

This CDR3 is CASGPTLAFSNEQFF. The CDR3 DNA is TGTGCTAGTGGTCCCACCCTAGCGTTTTCGAATGAGCAGTTCTTC. The chain couples TRBV12-5 to TRBJ2-1, with D perhaps TRBD2 (6 bases). This CDR3 contains 15 residues. Per the germline V gene, CDR1 is LGHNT and CDR2 is FRNRAP. V was shortened by 5 bases and J by 7 bases, with 18 bases between the two germline ends.

This clonotype was observed a single time. The V call is TRBV7-9, the J call TRBJ1-1; possibly TRBD1 for D (5 bases). The V gene's germline CDR1 is SEHNR and CDR2 FQNEAQ (reference sequence). The ends were cut back, 4 bases at V and 0 bases at J, with 9 bases in the middle. The CDR3 sequence is 14 residues long. Here the CDR3 reads CASSSGTVNTEAFF. The CDR3 DNA reads as TGTGCCAGCAGCTCAGGGACGGTGAACACTGAAGCTTTCTTT.

The chain has TRBV5-1 and TRBJ2-1, with 13 nucleotides matching TRBD2. The CDR3 consists of 15 residues. V shed 4 bases, J shed 9 bases, and the junction held 7 bases outside the gene matches. Germline-derived CDR1 and CDR2 are SGHRS and YFSETQ. The CDR3 is CASSQGLAGVTEQFF. In nucleotides, the CDR3 is TGCGCCAGCAGCCAAGGACTAGCGGGAGTAACTGAGCAGTTCTTC. Complete variable domain (other parts from reference TRBV5-1 and TRBJ2-1): KAGVTQTPRYLIKTRGQQVTLSCSPISGHRSVSWYQQTPGQGLQFLFEYFSETQRNKGNFPGRFSGRQFSNSRSEMNVSTLELGDSALYLCASSQGLAGVTEQFFGPGTRLTVL.

The rearrangement joins TRBV12-3 or TRBV12-4 to TRBJ2-5; 7 bases line up with TRBD1. With 11 bases clipped from V and 2 bases from J, the junction kept 8 bases outside the gene matches. The CDR3 is made up of 13 amino acids. CDR3 residues: CAAAMGQQETQYF. The CDR3 bases are TGTGCCGCCGCGATGGGACAGCAAGAGACCCAGTACTTC.

The rearrangement uses TRBV27 and TRBJ1-1, with 7 bases matching TRBD1. V was pared by 6 bases and J by 0 bases, with 1 base of the junction left unmatched. Germline assignment: CDR1 MNHEY and CDR2 SMNVEV (reference sequence). The CDR3 covers 13 residues. The CDR3 coding sequence is TGTGCCAGCAGGGGACAGATGAACACTGAAGCTTTCTTT. Residues: CASRGQMNTEAFF.

The chain joins TRBV9 to TRBJ1-1; D unclear. Trimming removed 0 bases from V and 3 bases from J, with 12 bases in between. The CDR3 is made up of 15 amino acids. The V gene's germline CDR1 is SGDLS and CDR2 YYNGEE. The CDR3 bases are TGTGCCAGCAGCGTAGACGCTTGGGTGGACACTGAAGCTTTCTTT. Translated, it gives CASSVDAWVDTEAFF.

CDR3 coding DNA: TGCAGTGCTAGAGGACGGGGTAATTCACCCCTCCACTTT. The encoded protein is CSARGRGNSPLHF. The rearrangement links TRBV20-1 to TRBJ1-6; D unclear. The ends were cut back, 1 base at V and 6 bases at J, with 7 bases in the middle. Germline V gives CDR1 DFQATT, CDR2 SNEGSKA (reference sequence). This CDR3 region has 13 residues.